This note documents a single TCR beta chain sequence. This specimen comes from a study of cytomegalovirus exposure and HLA in healthy donors. The study ran its PCR with 60 Vbeta and 13 Jbeta primers. Some clones are missing from TCRdb's copy, which holds only in-frame ones; the method was immunoSEQ multiplex PCR. The sample yields about 140,000 clones, approximately 82% seen once. The source of this sequence is a woman aged 35 to 49 in good health and CMV-seronegative. Sequences were obtained from PBMCs.

As DNA, the CDR3 is TGTGCCAGCAGTCGGTCAACTAATGAAAAACTGTTTTTT. This sequence encodes CASSRSTNEKLFF. The chain carries TRBV27 and TRBJ1-4, with D hard to call. Germline V gene sequence: CDR1 MNHEY, CDR2 SMNVEV (reference sequence). Trimming cost V 5 bases and J 0 bases, with 4 bases left between them. The CDR3 has 13 residues.